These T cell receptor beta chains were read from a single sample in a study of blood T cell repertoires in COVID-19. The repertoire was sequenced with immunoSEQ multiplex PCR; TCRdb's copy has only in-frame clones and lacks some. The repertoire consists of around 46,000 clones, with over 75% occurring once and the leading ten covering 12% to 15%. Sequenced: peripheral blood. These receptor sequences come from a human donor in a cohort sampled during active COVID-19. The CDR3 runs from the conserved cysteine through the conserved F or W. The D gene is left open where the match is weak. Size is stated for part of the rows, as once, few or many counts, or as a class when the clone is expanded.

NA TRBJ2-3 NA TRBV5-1 TGCGCCAGCAGCTCCGGCGGGGCTAGCACAGATACGCAGTATTTT CASSSGGASTDTQYF
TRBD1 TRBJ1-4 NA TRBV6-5 TGTGCCAGCAGTAGGACAGGGGTCAGTCTGAAACTGTTTTTT CASSRTGVSLKLFF
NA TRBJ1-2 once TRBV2 TGTGCCAGCAGTTGGACAGCGAACTATGGCTACACCTTC CASSWTANYGYTF
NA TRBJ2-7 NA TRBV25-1 TGTGCCAGCAGGCTTCACGTCCCAGGGGAGCAGTACTTC CASRLHVPGEQYF
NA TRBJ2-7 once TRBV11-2 TGTGCCAGCAGCTTAGATCAGGGGACCTTCTACGAGCAGTACTTC CASSLDQGTFYEQYF
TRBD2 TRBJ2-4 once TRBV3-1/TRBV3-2 TGTGCCAGCAGCTCCCTGGGACTAGCGCAAAACATTCAGTACTTC CASSSLGLAQNIQYF
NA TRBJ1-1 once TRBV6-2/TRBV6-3 TGTGCCAGCAGCCGTAACATGAACACTGAAGCTTTCTTT CASSRNMNTEAFF
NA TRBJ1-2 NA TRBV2 TGTGCCAGCAGTGTCGACAGATATGGCTACACCTTC CASSVDRYGYTF
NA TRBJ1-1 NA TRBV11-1 TGTGCCAGCAGCTTGAGAAGGAACACTGAAGCTTTCTTT CASSLRRNTEAFF
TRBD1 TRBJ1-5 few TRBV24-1 TGTGCCACCAGTGACAGGGGGACGGGGGCCCAGCATTTT CATSDRGTGAQHF
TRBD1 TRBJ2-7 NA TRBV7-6 TGTGCCAGCAGCTCGACAGGGGGCAGGGAGCAGTACTTC CASSSTGGREQYF
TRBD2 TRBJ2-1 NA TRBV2 TGTGCCAGCAGGAGGGGACTAGCGGGGGGCCACCTACACAATGAGCAGTTCTTC CASRRGLAGGHLHNEQFF
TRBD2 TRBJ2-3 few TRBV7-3 TGTGCCAGCAGCCGATCGACTAGCATCACAGATACGCAGTATTTT CASSRSTSITDTQYF
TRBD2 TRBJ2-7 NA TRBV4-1 TGCGCCAGCAGCCAAGAAGTGCCCCGCGGGAGGGCCTACGAGCAGTACTTC CASSQEVPRGRAYEQYF
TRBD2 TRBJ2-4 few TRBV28 TGTGCCAGCACTTCACCGCGGGGGAGATACATTCAGTACTTC CASTSPRGRYIQYF
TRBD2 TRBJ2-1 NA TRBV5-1 TGCGCCAGCAGCCCTTTAGCGGGGGGGTCCTACAATGAGCAGTTCTTC CASSPLAGGSYNEQFF
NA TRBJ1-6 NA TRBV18 TGTGCCAGCTCACCTCTCTTATCCGGGGATTACTCACCCCTCCACTTT CASSPLLSGDYSPLHF
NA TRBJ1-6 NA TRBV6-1 TGTGCCAGCAGTGACGACAGAGCAAATTCACCCCTCCACTTT CASSDDRANSPLHF
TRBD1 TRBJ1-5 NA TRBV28 TGTGCCAGCAGGGGGACAGGGGGCATCAATCAGCCCCAGCATTTT CASRGTGGINQPQHF
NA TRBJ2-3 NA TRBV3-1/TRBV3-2 TGTGCCAGCAGCCGCCAACGGCAGGCAGATACGCAGTATTTT CASSRQRQADTQYF
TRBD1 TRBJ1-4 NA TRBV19 TGTGCCAGCCTTCGACAGGGGGGTGGAAAACTGTTTTTT CASLRQGGGKLFF
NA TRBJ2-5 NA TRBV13 TGTGCCAGCAGCGGATCCGAGCGGCCGAAAGAGACCCAGTACTTC CASSGSERPKETQYF
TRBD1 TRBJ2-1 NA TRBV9 TGTGCCAGCAGCCCACCTCAGGGACAGGGGTCTGAGCAGTTCTTC CASSPPQGQGSEQFF
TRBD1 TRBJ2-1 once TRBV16 TGTGCCAGCAGCCAATATGCTGACAGGGGGTCCGGCAATGAGCAGTTCTTC CASSQYADRGSGNEQFF
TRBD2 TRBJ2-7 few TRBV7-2 TGTGCCAGCAGCTCGCAGCGGGATGCCGGGGAGCAGTACTTC CASSSQRDAGEQYF
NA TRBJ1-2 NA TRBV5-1 TGCGCCAGCAGCTTGGGGGACAAACTATATGGCTACACCTTC CASSLGDKLYGYTF
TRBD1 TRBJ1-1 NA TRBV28 TGTGCCAGCAGACTGGGACAGCTGAACACTGAAGCTTTCTTT CASRLGQLNTEAFF
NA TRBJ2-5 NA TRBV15 TGTGCCACCAGCAGAGCGGGTCTCGAGACCCAGTACTTC CATSRAGLETQYF
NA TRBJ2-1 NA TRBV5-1 TGCGCCAGCAGCTTGGCCTCTGGGGGCCACTACAATGAGCAGTTCTTC CASSLASGGHYNEQFF
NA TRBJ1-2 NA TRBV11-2 TGTGCCAGCAGCTTATGGCGGGGGGGGGCATATGGCTACACCTTC CASSLWRGGAYGYTF
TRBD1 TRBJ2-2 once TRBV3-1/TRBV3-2 TGTGCCAGCAGCCAAGTCGGGACAGGGGCCACCGGGGAGCTGTTTTTT CASSQVGTGATGELFF
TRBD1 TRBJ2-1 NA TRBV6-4 TGTGCCAGCAAGCAGGACAGGGCGGGCAATGAGCAGTTCTTC CASKQDRAGNEQFF
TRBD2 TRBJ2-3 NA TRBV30 TGTGCCTGGAGTGTAGGAACTAGCGACCCTAGCACAGATACGCAGTATTTT CAWSVGTSDPSTDTQYF
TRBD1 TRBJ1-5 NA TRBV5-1 TGCGCCAGCAGCTTGGTGGCAGGGGGTAGTCAGCCCCAGCATTTT CASSLVAGGSQPQHF
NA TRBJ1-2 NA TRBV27 TGTGCCAGCAGTTCCGGACAGCCCGGCGTCCAGAATAACTATGGCTACACCTTC CASSSGQPGVQNNYGYTF
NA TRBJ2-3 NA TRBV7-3 TGTGCCAGCAGCTTAATCCCAGGGGTGGGAACAGATACGCAGTATTTT CASSLIPGVGTDTQYF
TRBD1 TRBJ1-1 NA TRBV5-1 TGCGCCAGCAGCTTGACAGGGGAAGGGGGTAACACTGAAGCTTTCTTT CASSLTGEGGNTEAFF
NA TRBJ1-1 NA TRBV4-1 TGCGCCAGCAGCCAAAATGCGGGGACTGAAGCTTTCTTT CASSQNAGTEAFF
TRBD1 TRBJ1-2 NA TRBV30 TGTGCCTGGAGGATCAATCAAGGGGCAGGGGGCTTTGGGTATGGCTACACCTTC CAWRINQGAGGFGYGYTF
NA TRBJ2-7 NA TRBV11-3 TGTGCCAGCAGCCCCGGGGGGCCTTACTCCTACGAGCAGTACTTC CASSPGGPYSYEQYF
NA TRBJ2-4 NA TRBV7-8 TGTGCCAGCAGCTTGGGGGGACCGAGGAGGGACATTCAGTACTTC CASSLGGPRRDIQYF
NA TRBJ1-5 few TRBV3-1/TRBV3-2 TGTGCCAGCAGTCCGGACAGAAGGGGCAATCAGCCCCAGCATTTT CASSPDRRGNQPQHF
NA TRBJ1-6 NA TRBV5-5 TGTGCCAGCAGCGACAGGTTCTCCTATAATTCACCCCTCCACTTT CASSDRFSYNSPLHF
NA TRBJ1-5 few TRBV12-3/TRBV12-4 TGTGCCAGCAGTCCCCCAGGGAATCAGCCCCAGCATTTT CASSPPGNQPQHF
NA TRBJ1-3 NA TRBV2 TGTGCCAGCAGTGAAACCGGGGGAAACACCATATATTTT CASSETGGNTIYF
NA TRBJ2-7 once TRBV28 TGTGCCATTTCTCTCGGTACCTTCTACGAGCAGTACTTC CAISLGTFYEQYF
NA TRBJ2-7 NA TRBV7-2 TGTGCCAGCAGCTTCGCAGGGCCCTACGAGCAGTACTTC CASSFAGPYEQYF